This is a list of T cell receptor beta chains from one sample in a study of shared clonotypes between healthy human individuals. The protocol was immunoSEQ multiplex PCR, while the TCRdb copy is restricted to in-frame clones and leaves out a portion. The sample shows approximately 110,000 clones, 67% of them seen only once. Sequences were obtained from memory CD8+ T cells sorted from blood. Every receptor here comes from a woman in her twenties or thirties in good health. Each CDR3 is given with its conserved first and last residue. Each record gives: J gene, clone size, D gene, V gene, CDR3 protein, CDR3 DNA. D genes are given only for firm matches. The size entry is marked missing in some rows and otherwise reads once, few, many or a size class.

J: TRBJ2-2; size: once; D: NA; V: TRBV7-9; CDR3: CASSLGWGRAASTGELFF; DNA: TGTGCCAGCAGCCTAGGGTGGGGCAGGGCAGCAAGCACCGGGGAGCTGTTTTTT
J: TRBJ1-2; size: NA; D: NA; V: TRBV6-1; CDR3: CASRARSGASGYTF; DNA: TGTGCCAGCAGGGCCCGATCAGGGGCTTCTGGCTACACCTTC
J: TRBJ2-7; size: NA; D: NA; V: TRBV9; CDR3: CASSVSDNSYEQYF; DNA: TGTGCCAGCAGCGTATCGGACAACTCCTACGAGCAGTACTTC
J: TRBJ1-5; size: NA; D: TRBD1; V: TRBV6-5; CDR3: CASSPGTENNQPQHF; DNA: TGTGCCAGCAGCCCCGGGACAGAAAATAATCAGCCCCAGCATTTT
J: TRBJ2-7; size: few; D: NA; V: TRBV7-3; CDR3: CASSPKTQSIHEQYF; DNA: TGTGCCAGCAGCCCTAAGACGCAGTCAATTCACGAGCAGTACTTC
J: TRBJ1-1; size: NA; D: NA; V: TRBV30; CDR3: CAWSVIRGNVEAFF; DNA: TGTGCCTGGAGTGTAATCAGGGGTAATGTTGAAGCTTTCTTT
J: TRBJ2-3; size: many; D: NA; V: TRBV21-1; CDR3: CASSDPGLGTDTQYF; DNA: TGTGCCAGCAGCGACCCGGGACTAGGTACAGATACGCAGTATTTT
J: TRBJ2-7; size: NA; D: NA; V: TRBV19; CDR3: CASSLQTGPYEQYF; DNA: TGTGCCAGTAGTTTACAGACAGGCCCCTACGAGCAGTACTTC
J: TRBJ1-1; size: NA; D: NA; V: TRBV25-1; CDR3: CASSEKGGNTEAFF; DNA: TGTGCCAGCAGTGAAAAAGGAGGGAACACTGAAGCTTTCTTT
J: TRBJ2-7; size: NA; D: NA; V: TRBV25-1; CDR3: CASSEHRGGLALHEQYF; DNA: TGTGCCAGCAGTGAACACAGGGGCGGACTAGCCCTCCACGAGCAGTACTTC
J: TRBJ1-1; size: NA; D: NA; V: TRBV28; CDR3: CASSPTPWTEAFF; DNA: TGTGCCAGCAGTCCGACGCCATGGACTGAAGCTTTCTTT
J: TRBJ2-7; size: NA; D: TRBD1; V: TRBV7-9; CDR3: CASSTGTASDEQYF; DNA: TGTGCCAGCAGCACCGGGACAGCCAGCGACGAGCAGTACTTC
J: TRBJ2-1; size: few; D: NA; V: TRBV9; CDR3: CASSGAGRRDEQFF; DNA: TGTGCCAGCAGCGGAGCAGGGAGGCGGGATGAGCAGTTCTTC
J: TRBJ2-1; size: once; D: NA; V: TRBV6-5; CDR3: CASSYSFNDNEQFF; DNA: TGTGCCAGCAGTTACTCCTTTAATGACAATGAGCAGTTCTTC
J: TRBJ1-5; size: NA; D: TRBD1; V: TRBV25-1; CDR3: CASSEQGTDSNQPQHF; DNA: TGTGCCAGCAGTGAACAAGGGACAGATAGCAATCAGCCCCAGCATTTT
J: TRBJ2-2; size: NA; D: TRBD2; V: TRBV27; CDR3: CASSFGWGRANTGELFF; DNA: TGTGCCAGCAGTTTTGGGTGGGGGAGGGCGAACACCGGGGAGCTGTTTTTT
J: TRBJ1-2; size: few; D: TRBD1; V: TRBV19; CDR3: CASSLGQGYGYTF; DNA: TGTGCCAGTAGCCTCGGACAGGGCTATGGCTACACCTTC
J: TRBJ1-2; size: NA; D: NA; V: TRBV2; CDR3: CASNGRPSYGYTF; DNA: TGTGCCAGCAACGGACGGCCCTCTTATGGCTACACCTTC
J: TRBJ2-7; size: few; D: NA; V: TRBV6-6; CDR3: CASSQISGGPSYEQYF; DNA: TGTGCCAGCAGCCAAATTAGCGGAGGACCCTCCTACGAGCAGTACTTC
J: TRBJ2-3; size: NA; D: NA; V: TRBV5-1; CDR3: CASSIGTSHLTDTQYF; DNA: TGCGCCAGCAGTATTGGGACCAGCCATCTCACAGATACGCAGTATTTT
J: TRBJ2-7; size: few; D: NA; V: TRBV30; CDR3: CAWSSDRTYEQYF; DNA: TGTGCCTGGTCGTCGGACAGAACCTACGAGCAGTACTTC
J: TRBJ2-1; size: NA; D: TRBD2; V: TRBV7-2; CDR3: CASSQQLAGVGNEQFF; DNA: TGTGCCAGCAGCCAACAACTAGCGGGAGTAGGCAATGAGCAGTTCTTC
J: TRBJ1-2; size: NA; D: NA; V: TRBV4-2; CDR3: CASSQIDSAYGYTF; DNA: TGTGCCAGCAGCCAAATAGACAGCGCCTATGGCTACACCTTC
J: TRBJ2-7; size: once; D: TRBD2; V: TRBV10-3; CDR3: CAIRGGGSYEQYF; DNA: TGTGCCATCAGGGGCGGGGGATCCTACGAGCAGTACTTC
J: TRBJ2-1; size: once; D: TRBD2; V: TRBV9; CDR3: CASSDSTTSGSYNEQFF; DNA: TGTGCCAGCAGCGACTCGACAACTAGCGGGAGTTACAATGAGCAGTTCTTC
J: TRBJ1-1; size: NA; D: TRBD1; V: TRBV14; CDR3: CASSPPRDRGLSTEAFF; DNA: TGTGCCAGCAGCCCTCCTCGGGACAGGGGGCTTAGCACTGAAGCTTTCTTT
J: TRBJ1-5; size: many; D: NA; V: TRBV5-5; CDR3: CASSLWGEGNQPQHF; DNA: TGTGCCAGCAGCTTGTGGGGGGAGGGCAATCAGCCCCAGCATTTT
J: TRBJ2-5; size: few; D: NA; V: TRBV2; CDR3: CASRAEPWETQYF; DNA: TGTGCCAGCAGGGCCGAGCCATGGGAGACCCAGTACTTC
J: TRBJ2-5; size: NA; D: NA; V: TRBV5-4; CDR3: CASSPEMEETQYF; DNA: TGTGCCAGCAGCCCGGAAATGGAAGAGACCCAGTACTTC
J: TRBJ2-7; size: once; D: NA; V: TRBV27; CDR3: CASSNRDIRSYEQYF; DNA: TGTGCCAGCAGCAACAGGGACATAAGGTCCTACGAGCAGTACTTC
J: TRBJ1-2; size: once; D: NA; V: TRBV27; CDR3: CASRSYPTPDYGYTF; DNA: TGTGCCAGCAGGTCGTATCCAACCCCGGACTATGGCTACACCTTC
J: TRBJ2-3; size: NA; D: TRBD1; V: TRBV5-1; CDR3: CASSFGQGGDTQYF; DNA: TGCGCCAGCAGCTTCGGACAGGGAGGAGATACGCAGTATTTT
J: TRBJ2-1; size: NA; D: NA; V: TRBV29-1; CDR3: CSVVASNYNEQFF; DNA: TGCAGCGTTGTTGCCAGCAACTACAATGAGCAGTTCTTC
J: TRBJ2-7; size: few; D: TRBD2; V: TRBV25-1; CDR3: CAIGGTSGYEQYF; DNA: TGTGCCATCGGCGGGACTAGCGGATACGAGCAGTACTTC
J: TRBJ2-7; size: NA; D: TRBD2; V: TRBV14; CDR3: CASSQARTSGRLTPSSYEQYF; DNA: TGTGCCAGCAGCCAAGCAAGGACTAGCGGGAGACTGACCCCTAGCTCCTACGAGCAGTACTTC
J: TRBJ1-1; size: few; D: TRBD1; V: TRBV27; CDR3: CASSRRQGLSNTEAFF; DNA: TGTGCCAGCAGTCGACGACAGGGACTTTCGAACACTGAAGCTTTCTTT
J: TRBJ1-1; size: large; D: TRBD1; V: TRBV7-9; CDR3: CASSPGQGWNTEAFF; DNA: TGTGCCAGCAGCCCAGGACAGGGATGGAACACTGAAGCTTTCTTT
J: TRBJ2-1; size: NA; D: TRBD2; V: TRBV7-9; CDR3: CASSPTTSGNEQFF; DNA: TGTGCCAGCAGCCCAACCACTAGCGGCAATGAGCAGTTCTTC
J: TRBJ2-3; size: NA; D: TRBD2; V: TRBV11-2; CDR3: CASRYSGRSDTQYF; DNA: TGTGCCAGCAGGTACAGCGGGAGGTCGGATACGCAGTATTTT
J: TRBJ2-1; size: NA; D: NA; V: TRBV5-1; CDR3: CASSLELHHNEQFF; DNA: TGCGCCAGCAGCTTGGAACTACACCACAATGAGCAGTTCTTC
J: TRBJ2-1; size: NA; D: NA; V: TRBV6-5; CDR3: CASSYSFGGTSEQFF; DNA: TGTGCCAGCAGTTACTCGTTTGGCGGGACAAGTGAGCAGTTCTTC
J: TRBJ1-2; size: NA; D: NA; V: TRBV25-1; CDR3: CASSTGQGYTF; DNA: TGTGCCAGCAGTACAGGGCAGGGCTACACCTTC
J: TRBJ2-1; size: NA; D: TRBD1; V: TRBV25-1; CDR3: CASKDREKLNEQFF; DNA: TGTGCCAGCAAAGACAGGGAAAAACTCAATGAGCAGTTCTTC
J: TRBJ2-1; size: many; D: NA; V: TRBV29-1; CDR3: CSVEEQFF; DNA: TGCAGCGTTGAAGAGCAGTTCTTC
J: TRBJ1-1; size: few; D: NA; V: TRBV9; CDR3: CASSVSWGATEAFF; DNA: TGTGCCAGCAGCGTAAGTTGGGGAGCCACTGAAGCTTTCTTT
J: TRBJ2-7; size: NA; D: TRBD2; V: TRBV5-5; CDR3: CASFHSGGLPSYEQYF; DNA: TGTGCCAGCTTTCATAGCGGGGGGCTCCCCTCCTACGAGCAGTACTTC